Shown below are 20 T cell receptor beta chains from a single sample sequenced in a study of blood T cell repertoires in COVID-19. Sequencing used immunoSEQ multiplex PCR; TCRdb keeps in-frame clones, though not all of them. The sample yields approximately 130,000 clones, roughly 69% seen once. The sequenced sample consisted of peripheral blood. These receptors all come from a woman in her 70s with acute or convalescent COVID-19.

V gene TRBV6-5 combines with J gene TRBJ1-2, with 7 nucleotides matching TRBD1. The germline gives CDR1 MNHEY, CDR2 SVGAGI. This CDR3 has 15 amino acids. V trimming: 0 bases; J trimming: 4 bases; junction bases outside the gene matches: 5. CDR3 nucleotides: TGTGCCAGCAGTTACTCGAACAGGGGCAGCTATGGCTACACCTTC. As protein: CASSYSNRGSYGYTF.

The gene calls are TRBV7-9 and TRBJ2-1; D uncertain. V was cut by 1 base and J by 9 bases, with 7 bases left in between. From germline, CDR1 is SEHNR and CDR2 FQNEAQ (reference sequence). The CDR3 loop spans 12 amino acids. CDR3 protein: CASSLVSIEQFF. CDR3 DNA: TGTGCCAGCAGCTTAGTGTCAATTGAGCAGTTCTTC.

This clone has a handful of counts. The rearrangement uses TRBV5-1 and TRBJ1-4; 9 positions agree with TRBD1. The CDR3 is 18 residues long. In germline, CDR1 is SGHRS, CDR2 YFSETQ. V trimming: 4 bases; J trimming: 2 bases; junction bases outside the gene matches: 12. The CDR3 DNA follows: TGCGCCAGCAGCAGCGCCGGGACAGGGAGCACTACTAATGAAAAACTGTTTTTT. Translation gives CASSSAGTGSTTNEKLFF.

This chain links TRBV10-1 with TRBJ2-3, with 8 positions matching TRBD2. The germline gives CDR1 WNHNN, CDR2 SYGVQD (reference sequence). V dropped 3 bases and J dropped 3; count of bases not matched to a gene: 5. The CDR3 extends over 15 amino acids. CDR3: CASSEGLARTDTQYF. CDR3 in DNA: TGCGCCAGCAGTGAAGGACTAGCACGTACAGATACGCAGTATTTT.

This sequence joins TRBV3-1 (or the pseudogene TRBV3-2) and TRBJ1-5; 7 bases are a match to TRBD1. Unmatched junction bases numbered 12, after V lost 4 bases and J lost 0 bases. The CDR3 is 18 amino acids. Germline V gives CDR1 LGHDT, CDR2 YNNKEL (reference sequence). In nucleotides, the CDR3 is TGTGCCAGCAGCCCCAGGGGGTTCGTGTATCCTAGCAATCAGCCCCAGCATTTT. Protein sequence: CASSPRGFVYPSNQPQHF.

The CDR3 here is CASSEAWDRVYEQYF. CDR3 sequence (DNA): TGTGCCAGCAGTGAAGCGTGGGACAGGGTCTACGAGCAGTACTTC. The gene calls are TRBV6-1 and TRBJ2-7; TRBD1 agrees at 9 bases. The J segment lost 3 bases and the V segment lost 0 bases, leaving 3 bases of the junction unmatched. The CDR3 is 15 amino acids. The germline CDR1 and CDR2 sequences are MNHNS and SASEGT.

This clone was found a few times. The chain carries TRBV12-5 and TRBJ1-6, with 11 bases aligning to TRBD1. CDR1 is LGHNT, CDR2 FRNRAP, per germline. The CDR3 is 17 residues long. Trimming took 5 bases from V and 4 from J; bases not matched to a gene: 7. CDR3 sequence (DNA): TGTGCTAGTGGTCTCACCCGGGACAGGGGGTATAATTCACCCCTCCACTTT. Protein: CASGLTRDRGYNSPLHF.

The rearrangement links TRBV2 to TRBJ2-1; 8 nucleotides line up with TRBD2. The CDR3 covers 15 residues. The junction had 5 bases not matched to a gene; V was cut back by 1 base and J by 6 bases. Germline V gene lookup returns CDR1 SNHLY and CDR2 FYNNEI. The CDR3 sequence: CASSEVAGGVNEQFF. As DNA, the CDR3 is TGTGCCAGCAGTGAAGTTGCCGGGGGGGTCAATGAGCAGTTCTTC.

V and J are TRBV7-9 and TRBJ2-7; unclear D gene. The CDR3 has 14 residues. Trimming removed 4 bases from V and 2 bases from J, with 12 bases in between. The germline CDR1 and CDR2 sequences are SEHNR and FQNEAQ (reference sequence). The CDR3 nucleotides read TGTGCCAGCAGCTCCGATGCGGTCCCCTACGAGCAGTACTTC. Translation gives CASSSDAVPYEQYF.

This clone was picked up a small number of times. This chain connects TRBV27 to TRBJ1-2; D is unclear. Per the germline V gene, CDR1 is MNHEY and CDR2 is SMNVEV (reference sequence). The CDR3 has 13 residues. V lost 1 base to trimming and J lost 7 bases, with 10 bases between them. The CDR3 region is CASSLYGGGGYTF. CDR3 DNA sequence: TGTGCCAGCAGTTTATATGGTGGAGGTGGCTACACCTTC.

As for this clone: Other DNA sequences within the sample encode an identical CDR3. This chain connects TRBV3-1 (or the pseudogene TRBV3-2) to TRBJ2-5, with no clear D. With 4 bases removed from V and 1 base from J, the gap between germline ends came to 13 bases. The CDR3 spans 15 residues. Germline values: CDR1 LGHDT, CDR2 YNNKEL (reference sequence). In DNA form, the CDR3 reads TGTGCCAGCAGCCCACTATCTGGCAGCCAAGAGACCCAGTACTTC. This gives the protein CASSPLSGSQETQYF.

The chain combines TRBV21-1 with TRBJ2-7; the table calls TRBD2, which could not be checked here. TRBV21-1 is flagged as a pseudogene. This CDR3 comprises 14 residues. CDR3 coding DNA: TGTGCCAGCAGCAAGTCGGGGAGGCCCTACGAGCAGTACTTC. This codes for CASSKSGRPYEQYF.

This clone has just a few counts. The CDR3 loop reads CASTKGTLLAKNIQYF. CDR3 in DNA: TGTGCCAGCACCAAAGGGACACTTCTAGCCAAAAACATTCAGTACTTC. The rearrangement uses TRBV27 and TRBJ2-4, with D maybe TRBD1 (6 bases). The CDR3 is made up of 16 amino acids. V shed 7 bases and J shed 0 bases, with 16 bases lying between them. Germline loops: CDR1 MNHEY, CDR2 SMNVEV (reference sequence).

This clone was picked up a small number of times. The CDR3 sequence: CASSLAGTGDETQYF. The DNA of the CDR3 is TGTGCCAGCAGCTTAGCCGGGACAGGGGACGAGACCCAGTACTTC. The chain has TRBV7-7 and TRBJ2-5; TRBD1 aligns across 10 bases. The length of the CDR3 is 15 residues. From germline, CDR1 is SSHAT and CDR2 FNYEAQ (reference sequence). J was trimmed by 5 bases and V by 0 bases; bases with no gene match: 3.

The gene calls are TRBV6-6 and TRBJ1-5; D possibly corresponds to TRBD1 (6 bases). This CDR3 is built from 15 residues. The germline CDR1 and CDR2 sequences are MNHNY and SVGAGI (reference sequence). Trimming pared 8 bases from V and 2 bases from J, leaving 16 bases between. CDR3 in amino acids: CASLQQGIGNQPQHF. The CDR3 DNA reads as TGTGCCAGCTTACAGCAGGGGATCGGCAATCAGCCCCAGCATTTT.

The chain joins TRBV5-1 to TRBJ1-4; D ambiguous. The germline CDR1 and CDR2 sequences are SGHRS and YFSETQ. The CDR3 has 14 amino acids. The germline V and J ends were trimmed by 5 bases and 6 bases, with 14 bases remaining between them. CDR3 sequence: CASSSGRGYEKLFF. The CDR3 nucleotides are TGCGCCAGCAGTTCCGGACGAGGGTATGAAAAACTGTTTTTT.

The chain employs TRBV5-6 and TRBJ2-2; D is perhaps TRBD2 (6 bases). The CDR3 length is 15 residues. Between the trimmed V and J ends, which lost 4 bases and 6 bases, there was a span of 16 bases. Germline assignment: CDR1 SGHDT and CDR2 YYEEEE. The CDR3: CASSLTGVWAGELFF. The CDR3 nucleotides are TGTGCCAGCAGCCTCACGGGAGTTTGGGCCGGGGAGCTGTTTTTT.

The chain is built from TRBV6-4 and TRBJ2-1, with 8 bases aligning to TRBD2. Germline V CDR1 and CDR2: MRHNA, SNTAGT. There are 14 residues in the CDR3. With 8 bases clipped from V and 3 bases from J, the junction kept 6 bases outside the gene matches. CDR3 nucleotides: TGTGCCAGCGAAATAGCGGGAATCTACAATGAGCAGTTCTTC. Encoded protein: CASEIAGIYNEQFF.

This clone was seen just once. V is TRBV27 and J is TRBJ1-4; D possibly corresponds to TRBD1 (6 bases). This CDR3 comprises 14 residues. Trimming pared 6 bases from V and 8 bases from J, leaving 16 bases between. Per the germline V gene, CDR1 is MNHEY and CDR2 is SMNVEV (reference sequence). CDR3 sequence reads: CASRGVGAAEKLFF. CDR3 coding DNA: TGTGCCAGCAGGGGTGTGGGGGCGGCGGAAAAACTGTTTTTT.

V usage is TRBV3-1 (or the pseudogene TRBV3-2) and J usage is TRBJ2-5; D possibly corresponds to TRBD2 (6 bases). Trimming cost V 4 bases and J 5 bases, with 17 bases left between them. The CDR3 spans 15 residues. Germline values: CDR1 LGHDT, CDR2 YNNKEL (reference sequence). CDR3 region: CASSPTRDSVETQYF. CDR3 in DNA: TGTGCCAGCAGCCCGACCCGGGACTCAGTGGAGACCCAGTACTTC.